The text below deals with one T cell receptor beta chain. Its target is unknown. Trimming pared 5 bases from V and 2 bases from J, leaving 13 bases between. This CDR3 comprises 14 residues. The sample comes from a study of T cells in Graves' hyperthyroidism and ophthalmopathy. Researchers took RNA transcripts and amplified the TCR beta CDR3 regions from them. Primed by the HTBI set, a first-round RT-PCR was run on the TCR CDR3. Each CDR3 protein gets one entry after TCRdb re-called the multiplex PCR reads with MiXCR. This sample has roughly 710,000 distinct CDR3 sequences, with under 45% found just once. The authors deemed Graves' hyperthyroidism stable absent ophthalmopathy progression within 18 months. Participants, patients aged 18 to 65, had newly diagnosed hyperthyroidism with a duration under 2 months. Overall study findings and caveats: Progression to ophthalmopathy was predicted a median of approximately 6.4 months early. Also found in blood were most expanded thyroid clonotypes above 0.001.

The sample was blood. The rearrangement joins TRBV12-3 or TRBV12-4 to TRBJ2-7; D not resolved. The origin of this receptor is a woman aged 40 to 50 with Graves' hyperthyroidism. The CDR3: CASSPALPTYEQYF. As DNA, the CDR3 is TGTGCCAGCAGTCCCGCCCTACCCACCTACGAGCAGTACTTC.